This T cell receptor beta chain was identified in a study of OX40 agonist ivuxolimab in advanced cancers. General notes on the study: Ivuxolimab, which targeted the costimulatory receptor OX40 (CD134), was an agonistic, fully human IgG2 monoclonal antibody. Intravenous ivuxolimab was administered to patients every 2 weeks at six dose levels: 0.01, 0.1, 0.3, 1.5, 3 and 10 mg/kg. Of the roughly 52 dose-escalation patients, hepatocellular carcinoma was present in some 19, melanoma in roughly 15, renal cell carcinoma in 9 and head and neck cancer in 9. In the dose-escalation cohort, roughly 82% of patients were male, and the mean age was 60 years with a range of roughly 23 to 90. Prior anti-PD-1, anti-PD-L1 or anti-CTLA-4 therapy was permitted, and checkpoint inhibitors had been received by about two fifths of dose-escalation patients. Partial responses occurred in three dose-escalation patients, of whom one had hepatocellular carcinoma and two had cutaneous melanoma. Peripheral TCRbeta sequencing aimed to test whether ivuxolimab altered TCR sequence diversity and caused clonal T-cell expansion. The paper reports the monotherapy dose-escalation portion (N of about 47 patients) of the phase I ivuxolimab trial.

V is cut back by 6 bases and J by 6 bases, with 7 bases in the junction unmatched. CDR1 and CDR2 are drawn from the germline V gene (reference sequence): LNHDA, SQIVND. Including the terminal cysteine and phenylalanine, the CDR3 comprises 13 residues. Solely the CDR3 DNA is kept, with 39 bases framed from the first base. Genomic DNA was extracted from sorted cells for sequencing of the TCRbeta CDR3 region. The immunoSEQ Assay was used for sequencing of TCRbeta CDR3 regions. Here the immuneACCESS table is served through TCRdb, limited to in-frame sequences with V and J called. Missing clones are a known gap in these copies; in checked studies unresolved V genes cover under half, and the rest lacks a known reason. The sample data list some 50,000 clones, and 75% to 85% of these were observed just once. The leading ten clones occupy around 2.5% of the sample. Turning to this clone: Its antigen is currently not known. Per-base quality was not reported, and no clone a single base away is much larger than it.

The paper as a whole reports these results and caveats: In partial responders in the 0.1-3.0 mg/kg groups, normalized peripheral clonal expansion was found to be among the lowest, especially among CD8+ T cells. Clonal expansion of both CD4+ and CD8+ blood T cells was observed from baseline to week 6 at doses 0.1 to 3.0 mg/kg. The antigen specificity of the clonally expanded peripheral T cells was not determined. After ivuxolimab, CD8+ T cells had more expanded clones than CD4+ T cells on average. Low levels of normalized T-cell clonal expansion were also seen in some patients who did not respond.

Patients with a history of autoimmune disease or receiving systemic immunosuppression were excluded from the trial. Peripheral blood for TCR sequencing was collected from all dose cohorts at baseline, on cycle 4 day 1, and on cycle 7 day 1. The samples were drawn from a first-in-human, open-label, multicenter phase I dose-escalation trial of ivuxolimab. The trial enrolled adults with locally advanced or metastatic head and neck squamous cell, hepatocellular, melanoma or renal cell carcinoma. Before TCR sequencing, CD4+ T cells and CD8+ T cells from peripheral blood were sorted into separate populations.

The sequencing used CD4+ or CD8+ T cells sorted from blood, collected in a trial of the OX40 agonist ivuxolimab. This receptor was identified in an adult with an advanced solid tumor such as melanoma, head and neck, liver or kidney cancer. The chain joins TRBV19 to TRBJ1-1; 7 junctional bases match TRBD1. The DNA is as follows: TGTGCCAGTAGATCGGCGGGGACAGCTGAAGCTTTCTTT. Its translation reads: CASRSAGTAEAFF.